This section outlines one TCR beta chain sequence together with its context. Its antigen is currently not known. One base away there is no much larger clone; base qualities are not given. Whole blood was collected in K2EDTA tubes by collaborating institutions according to the institutions' own protocols. For TCRbeta analysis, collaborator samples were shipped as frozen whole blood, as isolated PBMCs, or as DNA extracted from either sample type. The immunoSEQ Assay, a bias-controlled multiplex PCR, was used to amplify TCRbeta CDR3 regions from genomic DNA. The published analysis was carried out like this. Nucleated cell counts per sample were estimated from amplification of reference gene primers within the assay. Sequence reads were collapsed and filtered to measure the absolute abundance of every unique TCRbeta CDR3 rearrangement. For each sample, productive Simpson clonality was calculated as the square root of Simpson's diversity index over productive rearrangements. TCRdb obtained this table from immuneACCESS and retained in-frame rearrangements with V and J assigned. These tables miss some clones; where compared with another copy, unresolved V genes account for less than half of the shortfall, and the remainder is unexplained. D and trimming were read from the DNA, whereas the V and J calls and clone size are those reported in that table. Recorded for this sample are about 250,000 clones; nearly 90% of them occurred a single time. Under 4% of the sample is taken by the ten largest.

Taken from the germline V gene (reference sequence), the CDR1 and CDR2 loops are MNHEY and SMNVEV. At the junction V is shortened by 4 bases and J by 14 bases, with 20 bases in between. The CDR3 sequence holds 14 residues, the cysteine and phenylalanine included. Only the CDR3 region is kept as DNA, spanning 42 bases read in frame from base 1. The record originates from a study of blood T cell repertoires in COVID-19 (dated by TCRdb to about 2020). About the investigation overall: The collaborator samples originated in the United States, Italy and Spain and spanned the acute and convalescent phases of COVID-19. The repertoires were released in a freely available public database meant as a resource for research on the immune response to SARS-CoV-2. The material from the prospective study consisted of cDNA or gDNA derived from T cells, B-cell-depleted T cells, or PBMCs. HLA class I and class II types, where available, came from metadata supplied by the sample provider rather than from assay-based typing. Samples were obtained from the ongoing ImmuneRACE study (first 160 participants) and from over a thousand subjects provided by 6 global collaborators. The dataset comprised deeply sampled blood TCRbeta repertoires from subjects exposed to, actively infected with, or recovered from COVID-19. Sample metadata almost always included a de-identified subject ID, COVID-19 status, age in years and sex. General conclusions and limits of the study: How much clinical and demographic metadata was included differed by source and by participant, and the metadata was provided uncurated.

This receptor was taken from a man in his late teens or twenties with active or convalescent COVID-19. The chain is assembled from TRBV27 and TRBJ1-4; there is no confident call for the D gene. The sample consisted of peripheral blood. The CDR3 corresponds to CASSSWVSPARLFF. The bases read TGTGCCAGCAGTTCCTGGGTCTCCCCCGCGAGGCTGTTTTTT.